The 12 T cell receptor beta chains reported below all come from one sample, sequenced in a study of cytomegalovirus exposure and HLA in healthy donors. It was with 60 Vbeta and 13 Jbeta primers that the PCR ran. Produced via immunoSEQ multiplex PCR; TCRdb's table is partial and in-frame only. The table records about 160,000 clones, about four fifths of them present only once. Input material: PBMCs. Receptors originate from a woman in her 50s in good health and CMV-seronegative.

The chain carries TRBV18 and TRBJ1-1; a possible D gene is TRBD1 (5 bases). The CDR3 loop spans 15 amino acids. V was pared by 7 bases and J by 1 base, with 16 bases between. Looked up from germline, CDR1 is KGHSH and CDR2 is LQKENI. The CDR3 nucleotides are TGTGCCAGCTTCCCCATCGACAGATCGAACACTGAAGCTTTCTTT. This translates into CASFPIDRSNTEAFF.

V and J are TRBV2 and TRBJ1-6, with 7 nucleotides matching TRBD1. The V segment lost 3 bases and the J segment 0 bases; nucleotides outside the gene matches: 2. The CDR3 is 16 residues long. Germline V gives CDR1 SNHLY, CDR2 FYNNEI. The CDR3 is CASSEDRSSYNSPLHF. The DNA of the CDR3 is TGTGCCAGCAGTGAGGACAGGAGCTCCTATAATTCACCCCTCCACTTT.

The rearrangement uses TRBV7-2 and TRBJ2-1; 7 bases agree with TRBD1. V shed 7 bases and J 10 bases; nucleotides not matched to a gene: 10. Germline CDR1 is SGHTA and CDR2 is FQGNSA. The CDR3 totals 13 residues. The DNA of the CDR3 is TGTGCCAGCACCGCGAGGGGGCCCCTGGAGCAGTTCTTC. Protein product: CASTARGPLEQFF.

V usage is TRBV27 and J usage is TRBJ1-1, with D possibly being TRBD1 (5 bases). Trimming stripped 3 bases from V and 6 bases from J, with 17 bases between. The CDR3 runs 15 residues. The germline gives CDR1 MNHEY, CDR2 SMNVEV (reference sequence). The CDR3 region is CASSFGGGAVAEAFF. The CDR3 DNA sequence: TGTGCCAGCAGTTTTGGGGGGGGAGCGGTGGCTGAAGCTTTCTTT.

The CDR3: CASSFQYNEQFF. CDR3 coding DNA: TGTGCCAGCAGCTTTCAGTACAATGAGCAGTTCTTC. This sequence joins TRBV5-6 and TRBJ2-1; D remains unclear. Germline CDR1 SGHDT, CDR2 YYEEEE. The V end lost 2 bases, the J end lost 4 bases, and 4 bases lay between the germline ends. CDR3 length: 12 residues.

This sequence joins TRBV6-5 and TRBJ1-1, with D possibly TRBD1 on 6 matching bases. Germline values: CDR1 MNHEY, CDR2 SVGAGI. The CDR3 is 13 amino acids. V was cut by 7 bases and J by 2 bases, with 11 bases left in between. The CDR3 bases are TGTGCCAGCAAAAGGGGGGGAAACACTGAAGCTTTCTTT. Amino acid sequence: CASKRGGNTEAFF.

With regard to this clone: At one end, the junction sequence differs from germline, possibly due to a read error. This sequence joins TRBV7-9 and TRBJ2-2; D is possibly TRBD2 (5 bases). This CDR3 region has 14 residues. Per the germline V gene, CDR1 is SEHNR and CDR2 is FQNEAQ (reference sequence). CDR3 loop: CSSSLGLNTGELFF. CDR3 DNA sequence: TGTTCCAGCAGCCTTGGACTCAACACCGGGGAGCTGTTTTTT. The whole variable domain, filled in from reference TRBV7-9 and TRBJ2-2, reads DTGVSQNPRHKITKRGQNVTFRCDPISEHNRLYWYRQTLGQGPEFLTYFQNEAQLEKSRLLSDRFSAERPKGSFSTLEIQRTEQGDSAMYLCSSSLGLNTGELFFGEGSRLTVL.

The chain recombines TRBV28 with TRBJ2-3; D gene unclear. This CDR3 spans 15 amino acids. Trimming left V 1 base short and J 2 bases short, with 10 bases between. The germline gives CDR1 MDHEN, CDR2 SYDVKM. The DNA for the CDR3 is TGTGCCAGCAGTTTATTTACCACTCCCACAGATACGCAGTATTTT. Its protein is CASSLFTTPTDTQYF.

The chain recombines TRBV6-5 with TRBJ1-1; no definite D call. CDR1 is MNHEY and CDR2 is SVGAGI in the germline V gene. With 0 bases removed from V and 6 bases from J, the gap between germline ends came to 8 bases. This CDR3 is 13 amino acids long. The CDR3 loop reads CASSYSSTAEAFF. CDR3 nucleotide sequence: TGTGCCAGCAGTTACTCCTCTACCGCTGAAGCTTTCTTT.

The chain couples TRBV6-5 to TRBJ1-2; 7 positions match TRBD1. V lost 5 bases and J lost 9; bases outside the gene matches: 15. Germline-derived CDR1 and CDR2 are MNHEY and SVGAGI. The CDR3 is 15 residues long. CDR3 DNA: TGTGCCAGCAGTCAACCGAGACAGGGTGTGGTCCGCTACACCTTC. Its protein product is CASSQPRQGVVRYTF.

This chain links TRBV9 with TRBJ2-1; 10 positions match TRBD2. Germline V gene lookup returns CDR1 SGDLS and CDR2 YYNGEE. The CDR3 totals 16 residues. V dropped 0 bases and J dropped 9; count of bases not matched to a gene: 9. The CDR3 DNA follows: TGTGCCAGCAGCGTAGTCCCTAGCGGGAGCAGGGGTGAGCAGTTCTTC. Translating gives CASSVVPSGSRGEQFF.

This clone was observed a handful of times. The genes are TRBV7-3 and TRBJ2-2, with unresolved D. Germline V lookup: CDR1 SGHTA, CDR2 FQGTGA. V was pared by 5 bases and J by 6 bases, with 10 bases between. The CDR3 sequence is 13 residues long. DNA for the CDR3: TGTGCCAGCAGCGCCGACATTCCCGGGGAGCTGTTTTTT. Its protein product is CASSADIPGELFF.